These 29 T cell receptor beta chains originate from one sample sequenced in a study of spatial heterogeneity in lung cancer. MiXCR, run by TCRdb on the 5' RACE reads, gives a single entry per CDR3 protein. The sample lists some 10,000 distinct CDR3 sequences; 6% to 7% were seen once. Time point given: sample taken at primary tumor resection. The specimen comprised normal lung tissue next to the tumor, sampled at surgery. The receptors were gathered from a male donor with early-stage non-small cell lung cancer.

This clonotype was seen ten or more times. The chain carries TRBV7-8 and TRBJ2-1, with TRBD2 matching 11 bases. Trimming cost V 5 bases and J 10 bases; bases outside gene matches: 7. The CDR3 contains 14 residues. Germline assignment: CDR1 SGHVS and CDR2 FQNEAQ. The CDR3 DNA sequence: TGTGCCAGCAGCCCCGGGACTAGCGGTCCGGAGCAGTTCTTC. It yields the protein CASSPGTSGPEQFF.

This clonotype was found a few times. This chain joins TRBV12-3 or TRBV12-4 and TRBJ2-5, with 7 bases that match TRBD1. The CDR3 loop spans 14 amino acids. V lost 4 bases, J lost 5 bases, and 7 bases stayed unmatched. CDR3 sequence reads: CASSSWTGGETQYF. Written as DNA, the CDR3 is TGTGCCAGCAGTTCTTGGACAGGTGGGGAGACCCAGTACTTC.

This clonotype came up many times. This chain connects TRBV20-1 to TRBJ2-2; 11 bases align to TRBD2. Germline values: CDR1 DFQATT, CDR2 SNEGSKA (reference sequence). The CDR3 runs 16 residues. J lost 1 base, V lost 3 bases, and 4 bases had no gene match. CDR3: CSARPGLAENTGELFF. The CDR3, as DNA: TGCAGTGCTAGGCCGGGACTAGCGGAGAACACCGGGGAGCTGTTTTTT.

This clonotype appeared many times. The V gene is TRBV28, the J gene TRBJ2-2; TRBD1 might be the D (6 bases). The V and J ends lost 6 bases and 3 bases respectively, with 11 bases between them. The CDR3 contains 14 residues. Germline CDR1 is MDHEN and CDR2 is SYDVKM. In DNA form, the CDR3 reads TGTGCCAGCAGCTCCTCAGGGGACACCGGGGAGCTGTTTTTT. This sequence encodes CASSSSGDTGELFF.

This clonotype was seen many times. The chain joins TRBV28 to TRBJ2-1; TRBD1 matches 9 bases. The CDR3 length is 15 residues. Germline V gives CDR1 MDHEN, CDR2 SYDVKM. V gave up 6 bases and J gave up 6 bases; unmatched junction bases: 9. CDR3 region: CASSPTGGAGNEQFF. DNA for the CDR3: TGTGCCAGCAGCCCTACAGGGGGCGCGGGCAATGAGCAGTTCTTC.

There are many counts of this clonotype. The V gene is TRBV12-3 or TRBV12-4, the J gene TRBJ1-2; TRBD1 aligns across 9 bases. The CDR3 has 16 residues. Trimming removed 5 bases from V and 6 bases from J; junction bases left unmatched: 13. CDR3 coding DNA: TGTGCCAGCAGTCCTCCGGGACAGGGAAGCTTCGATGGCTACACCTTC. It yields the protein CASSPPGQGSFDGYTF.

The gene calls are TRBV7-8 and TRBJ2-1; tentatively, D is TRBD1 or TRBD2 (7 bases each). Trimming left V 5 bases short and J 4 bases short, with 15 bases between. This CDR3 has 15 amino acids. Germline values: CDR1 SGHVS, CDR2 FQNEAQ. CDR3 residues: CASSPQGGLYNEQFF. The DNA for the CDR3 is TGTGCCAGCAGCCCTCAGGGGGGGTTATACAATGAGCAGTTCTTC. The full variable domain, its missing parts supplied by reference TRBV7-8 and TRBJ2-1, is GAGVSQSPRYKVAKRGQDVALRCDPISGHVSLFWYQQALGQGPEFLTYFQNEAQLDKSGLPSDRFFAERPEGSVSTLKIQRTQQEDSAVYLCASSPQGGLYNEQFFGPGTRLTVL.

This clonotype was observed at least ten times. DNA for the CDR3: TGTGCCAGCAGCCCTACGGGGGGCAACTATGGCTACACCTTC. Translation gives CASSPTGGNYGYTF. This chain connects TRBV27 to TRBJ1-2, with a weak D call TRBD1 (6 bases). The V and J ends lost 6 bases and 2 bases respectively, with 13 bases between them. This CDR3 has 14 residues. Germline V CDR1 and CDR2: MNHEY, SMNVEV (reference sequence).

This clonotype was counted ten times or more. The chain employs TRBV20-1 and TRBJ2-3; 14 bases fit TRBD2. This CDR3 comprises 17 residues. The J segment lost 2 bases and the V segment lost 7 bases, leaving 11 bases of the junction unmatched. CDR1 and CDR2 from the germline V gene are DFQATT and SNEGSKA (reference sequence). The CDR3 coding sequence is TGCAGTGTTCCGGGACTAGCGGGAGCCGCCAACACAGATACGCAGTATTTT. Protein: CSVPGLAGAANTDTQYF.

Concerning this clonotype itself: A read error may explain this, as a much larger clone is one base away. The chain uses TRBV14 and TRBJ2-5; 7 bases fit TRBD1. The CDR3 is made up of 16 amino acids. From germline, CDR1 is SGHDN and CDR2 FVKESK. The CDR3 loop reads CVSSQGPTGIEKTQYF. The DNA for the CDR3 is TGTGTCAGCAGCCAAGGTCCGACAGGGATTGAAAAGACCCAGTACTTC.

This clonotype is medium-sized (0.01 to 0.1%) in the sample. V is TRBV2 and J is TRBJ1-5; TRBD1 might be the D (6 bases). Germline assignment: CDR1 SNHLY and CDR2 FYNNEI. Trimming pared 7 bases from V and 4 bases from J, leaving 14 bases between. This CDR3 contains 14 residues. The CDR3 nucleotides are TGTGCCAGCAACTCGATACAGGGAAATCAGCCCCAGCATTTT. It translates to CASNSIQGNQPQHF.

The V call is TRBV28, the J call TRBJ1-1; D ambiguous. CDR3 size: 11 residues. Germline V CDR1 and CDR2: MDHEN, SYDVKM. V dropped 3 bases and J dropped 6 bases, with 5 bases sitting between them. In DNA form, the CDR3 reads TGTGCCAGCAGTTTTTGGGCTGAAGCTTTCTTT. Its translation: CASSFWAEAFF.

This clonotype has at least ten counts. V gene TRBV6-6 combines with J gene TRBJ1-5; TRBD1 matches at 9 bases. The junction had 9 bases not matched to a gene; V was cut back by 6 bases and J by 6 bases. Germline CDR1 reads MNHNY; CDR2 reads SVGAGI (reference sequence). The CDR3 sequence is 15 residues long. Here the CDR3 DNA reads TGTGCCAGCAGCAAACAGGGGGCGCTGGGTCAGCCCCAGCATTTT. This codes for CASSKQGALGQPQHF.

This clonotype came up many times. This chain links TRBV30 with TRBJ2-1; no firm D call. The CDR3 has 13 residues. V was cut by 4 bases and J by 5 bases, with 12 bases left in between. Germline assignment: CDR1 GTSNPN and CDR2 SVGIG (reference sequence). The CDR3 is CAWNGRTDNEQFF. DNA for the CDR3: TGTGCCTGGAACGGACGGACGGACAATGAGCAGTTCTTC.

This clonotype has ten or more counts. The chain employs TRBV12-3 or TRBV12-4 and TRBJ1-2; the D is unclear. This CDR3 has 12 residues. V lost 2 bases, J lost 4 bases, and 5 bases lay in between. The CDR3, as DNA: TGTGCCAGCAGTTTATGGCTCTATGGCTACACCTTC. Its protein product is CASSLWLYGYTF.

This clonotype was recorded at least ten times. This sequence joins TRBV3-1 and TRBJ1-2, with 7 bases matching TRBD1. This CDR3 is 15 amino acids long. Losses at the gene ends were 4 bases for V and 3 bases for J; bases not matched to a gene: 8. The germline CDR1 and CDR2 sequences are LGHDT and YNNKEL (reference sequence). The CDR3 DNA is TGTGCCAGCAGCCCATCACGGGACAGTTACTATGGCTACACCTTC. It codes for CASSPSRDSYYGYTF.

There are many counts of this clonotype. This sequence joins TRBV28 and TRBJ2-2; weak D call: TRBD2 (6 bases). The V and J ends lost 2 bases and 2 bases respectively, with 9 bases between them. Germline V gene sequence: CDR1 MDHEN, CDR2 SYDVKM. The CDR3 has 15 residues. CDR3 DNA: TGTGCCAGCAGTTTAGCGGGAAGCAACACCGGGGAGCTGTTTTTT. Protein sequence: CASSLAGSNTGELFF.

This clonotype occurred many times. The chain links TRBV14 to TRBJ1-5; 7 positions agree with TRBD1. This CDR3 has 21 amino acids. The J segment lost 8 bases and the V segment lost 0 bases, leaving 25 bases of the junction unmatched. Germline-derived CDR1 and CDR2 are SGHDN and FVKESK. The chain's CDR3 is CASSQDYPYPPLDRRGEPQHF. As DNA, the CDR3 is TGTGCCAGCAGCCAAGATTACCCATACCCCCCACTGGACAGGCGTGGAGAGCCCCAGCATTTT.

The table lists this clonotype with many counts. This chain joins TRBV7-2 and TRBJ1-1, with D unresolved. Germline assignment: CDR1 SGHTA and CDR2 FQGNSA. With 5 bases removed from V and 0 bases from J, the gap between germline ends came to 16 bases. The CDR3 loop spans 16 amino acids. CDR3 in DNA: TGTGCCAGCAGCCCCCGACTGGGGTTCATGAACACTGAAGCTTTCTTT. It is translated as CASSPRLGFMNTEAFF.

This clonotype came up many times. The rearrangement links TRBV18 to TRBJ1-6, with a tentative D call TRBD1 (6 bases). This CDR3 contains 18 residues. Per germline, CDR1 KGHSH and CDR2 LQKENI. Between the trimmed V and J ends, which lost 4 bases and 9 bases, there was a span of 25 bases. The CDR3 sequence: CASSLEPGHGNWGSPLHF. The CDR3 DNA follows: TGTGCCAGCTCACTAGAACCGGGACACGGCAATTGGGGTTCACCCCTCCACTTT.

Within the sample, this clonotype is medium-sized. V and J are TRBV28 and TRBJ1-1; perhaps TRBD1 as D (5 bases). Germline-derived CDR1 and CDR2 are MDHEN and SYDVKM. Between the trimmed V and J ends, which lost 4 bases and 0 bases, there was a span of 15 bases. The CDR3 is 16 amino acids. CDR3 protein: CASSSTYLTVNTEAFF. The CDR3, as DNA: TGTGCCAGCAGTTCAACATACCTGACAGTGAACACTGAAGCTTTCTTT.

This clonotype was detected many times. The CDR3: CASSQGQTTEAFF. CDR3 in DNA: TGCGCCAGCAGCCAAGGACAGACCACTGAAGCTTTCTTT. V usage is TRBV5-1 and J usage is TRBJ1-1; D may be TRBD1 (6 bases). Trimming pared 4 bases from V and 4 bases from J, leaving 11 bases between. CDR1 is SGHRS and CDR2 is YFSETQ in the germline V gene. The CDR3 is made up of 13 amino acids.

This clonotype was seen repeatedly, ten times or more. The chain employs TRBV7-3 and TRBJ1-1, with 9 bases that match TRBD1. V trimming: 5 bases; J trimming: 3 bases; junction bases outside the gene matches: 7. The CDR3 has 15 residues. Germline lookup yields CDR1 SGHTA and CDR2 FQGTGA. The CDR3 reads CASSETGGRDTEAFF. For the CDR3, the DNA is TGTGCCAGCAGCGAGACAGGGGGTAGGGACACTGAAGCTTTCTTT. Supplemented by reference TRBV7-3 and TRBJ1-1, the full variable domain reads GAGVSQTPSNKVTEKGKYVELRCDPISGHTALYWYRQSLGQGPEFLIYFQGTGAADDSGLPNDRFFAVRPEGSVSTLKIQRTERGDSAVYLCASSETGGRDTEAFFGQGTRLTVV.

This clonotype appeared a few times. This chain uses TRBV10-3 with TRBJ2-5, with TRBD1 identical over 7 bases. V was pared by 10 bases and J by 3 bases, with 5 bases of the junction left unmatched. Germline CDR1 is ENHRY and CDR2 is SYGVKD. The CDR3 runs to 12 residues. The CDR3 bases are TGTGCCACTAACGACAGGGAAGAGACCCAGTACTTC. Protein product: CATNDREETQYF.

This clonotype was counted between two and nine times. V and J are TRBV28 and TRBJ1-2, with D uncertain. CDR3 length equals 14 residues. The germline CDR1 and CDR2 sequences are MDHEN and SYDVKM. Trimming cost V 4 bases and J 0 bases, with 9 bases left between them. The CDR3, as DNA: TGTGCCAGCAGTTCAAACCCCCCTAACTATGGCTACACCTTC. This translates into CASSSNPPNYGYTF.

This clonotype showed up many times. The J gene is TRBJ2-2, the V gene TRBV7-3; D uncertain. V gave up 5 bases and J gave up 6 bases, with 7 bases separating them. The CDR3 contains 12 residues. Germline V gene lookup returns CDR1 SGHTA and CDR2 FQGTGA. This CDR3 is CASSAMAGELFF. The CDR3 DNA reads TGTGCCAGCAGCGCTATGGCCGGGGAGCTGTTTTTT.

The table lists this clonotype with many counts. The chain carries TRBV7-2 and TRBJ1-2; D possibly corresponds to TRBD1 (6 bases). This CDR3 has 15 residues. Germline CDR1 is SGHTA and CDR2 is FQGNSA. V lost 1 base to trimming and J lost 5 bases, with 14 bases between them. CDR3 DNA: TGTGCCAGCAGCTTAGTGCCAGGGGCAGGGTATGGCTACACCTTC. Protein sequence: CASSLVPGAGYGYTF.

This clonotype has a count of ten or more. The chain recombines TRBV5-1 with TRBJ2-2; TRBD1 matches 9 bases. V lost 4 bases and J lost 2; bases outside the gene matches: 9. The CDR3 runs 17 residues. Germline values: CDR1 SGHRS, CDR2 YFSETQ. The CDR3: CASSPSSTGGNTGELFF. The CDR3 DNA sequence: TGCGCCAGCAGCCCTTCCTCGACAGGGGGAAACACCGGGGAGCTGTTTTTT.

In this sample, this clonotype turned up many times. The V call is TRBV20-1, the J call TRBJ1-5; 9 nucleotides align to TRBD1. The CDR3 has 13 residues. Germline loops: CDR1 DFQATT, CDR2 SNEGSKA (reference sequence). V was clipped by 6 bases and J by 5 bases; unmatched bases: 5. In DNA, the CDR3 is TGCAGTGCCCCGACAGGGGGTGATCAGCCCCAGCATTTT. Its protein is CSAPTGGDQPQHF.